These T cell receptor beta chains were read from a single sample in a study of response to subunit inactivated influenza vaccine. TCRdb re-derived calls from the RT-PCR reads in MiXCR, one entry per CDR3 protein. The sample holds about 700,000 distinct CDR3 sequences, 15% to 19% seen once. The sample in question was PBMCs from blood, obtained about 12 days after vaccination. Source of these receptors: a man in his forties or fifties who received an inactivated influenza vaccine. Each CDR3 is given with its conserved first and last residue. Each record gives: J gene, clone size, V gene, CDR3 length, D gene, CDR3 protein, CDR3 DNA. A D gene is named only where the DNA matches it firmly. The size entry is marked missing in some rows and otherwise reads once, few, many or a size class.

TRBJ2-5 | once | TRBV6-2/TRBV6-3 | 14 | . | CASSYRRFQETQYF | TGTGCCAGCAGTTACCGGCGGTTTCAAGAGACCCAGTACTTC
TRBJ2-3 | few | TRBV7-2 | 17 | . | CASSLGTGGTHILGQYF | TGTGCCAGCAGCTTAGGGACTGGCGGGACCCACATCCTCGGGCAGTATTTT
TRBJ2-7 | . | TRBV14 | 14 | . | CASSPLAGSLEQYF | TGTGCCAGCAGCCCGCTGGCCGGATCCCTTGAGCAGTACTTC
TRBJ2-4 | . | TRBV29-1 | 13 | TRBD1 | CSALDRGPGVQYF | TGCAGCGCCCTGGACAGGGGGCCGGGGGTTCAGTACTTC
TRBJ2-7 | . | TRBV6-1 | 15 | TRBD2 | CASSPSGTNAYEQYF | TGTGCCAGCAGTCCTAGCGGGACTAACGCCTACGAGCAGTACTTC
TRBJ2-7 | . | TRBV29-1 | 13 | TRBD1 | CSVNRDRGDEQYF | TGCAGCGTAAACCGGGACAGGGGTGACGAGCAGTACTTC
TRBJ2-7 | few | TRBV2 | 13 | . | CASGRTKYYEQYF | TGTGCCAGCGGAAGGACAAAGTACTACGAGCAGTACTTC
TRBJ2-3 | few | TRBV10-3 | 13 | TRBD1 | CAISQDRADTQYF | TGTGCCATCAGTCAGGACAGGGCAGATACGCAGTATTTT
TRBJ2-7 | . | TRBV9 | 13 | . | CASSVDGSGEQYF | TGTGCCAGCAGCGTAGACGGGAGTGGCGAGCAGTACTTC
TRBJ2-1 | . | TRBV7-9 | 13 | . | CASSSYRVGEQFF | TGTGCCAGCAGCAGCTACAGGGTCGGTGAGCAGTTCTTC
TRBJ2-7 | few | TRBV29-1 | 15 | TRBD1 | CSATGQGSSSYEQYF | TGCAGCGCGACGGGACAGGGAAGTAGCTCCTACGAGCAGTACTTC
TRBJ2-3 | few | TRBV29-1 | 15 | TRBD1 | CSVGYRGRGTDTQYF | TGCAGCGTTGGTTACAGGGGGCGCGGCACAGATACGCAGTATTTT
TRBJ2-5 | once | TRBV11-2 | 15 | TRBD2 | CASSSPGLAWETQYF | TGTGCCAGCAGCTCCCCGGGACTAGCATGGGAGACCCAGTACTTC
TRBJ1-1 | . | TRBV6-1 | 13 | . | CASTKGINTEAFF | TGTGCCAGCACTAAGGGCATAAACACTGAAGCTTTCTTT
TRBJ2-7 | . | TRBV11-2 | 14 | . | CASSLVGPIYEQYF | TGTGCCAGCAGCTTAGTGGGGCCTATCTACGAGCAGTACTTC
TRBJ2-7 | many | TRBV15 | 14 | . | CATKVLAEGAMQYF | TGTGCCACCAAAGTGTTAGCGGAAGGGGCCATGCAGTACTTC
TRBJ1-1 | . | TRBV7-9 | 11 | . | CASSLRVEAFF | TGTGCCAGCAGCCTCCGGGTAGAAGCTTTCTTT
TRBJ2-1 | few | TRBV7-6 | 15 | . | CASSLLSRLADEQFF | TGTGCCAGCAGCTTATTATCACGGCTAGCTGATGAGCAGTTCTTC
TRBJ2-2 | . | TRBV5-5 | 17 | . | CASSFFGPGSNTGELFF | TGTGCCAGCAGCTTTTTTGGTCCAGGGTCGAACACCGGGGAGCTGTTTTTT
TRBJ2-7 | . | TRBV7-9 | 15 | TRBD2 | CASSPWTSGSYEQYF | TGTGCCAGCAGCCCCTGGACTAGCGGGAGTTACGAGCAGTACTTC
TRBJ2-7 | . | TRBV6-1 | 14 | . | CASNPGIGGYEQYF | TGTGCCAGCAACCCCGGGATAGGGGGCTACGAGCAGTACTTC
TRBJ1-3 | . | TRBV4-2 | 15 | . | CASSFFGFSGNTIYF | TGTGCCAGCAGCTTCTTCGGGTTCTCTGGAAACACCATATATTTT
TRBJ2-3 | . | TRBV20-1 | 16 | TRBD2 | CSARDGLAESTDTQYF | TGCAGTGCTAGAGATGGACTAGCAGAAAGCACAGATACGCAGTATTTT
TRBJ1-1 | few | TRBV12-3/TRBV12-4 | 13 | . | CASILGGSTEAFF | TGTGCCAGCATACTGGGCGGGAGCACTGAAGCTTTCTTT
TRBJ2-2 | . | TRBV5-1 | 15 | . | CASSRRQALTGELFF | TGCGCCAGCAGCAGGCGACAGGCCCTCACCGGGGAGCTGTTTTTT
TRBJ2-5 | few | TRBV5-1 | 14 | . | CATRPGTIQETQYF | TGCGCCACCCGACCCGGGACAATTCAAGAGACCCAGTACTTC
TRBJ1-3 | . | TRBV7-2 | 16 | TRBD1 | CASSQGQGSSAGTIYF | TGTGCCAGCAGCCAAGGACAGGGGTCCTCGGCGGGCACCATATATTTT
TRBJ2-5 | . | TRBV7-7 | 15 | . | CASSLAWSDQETQYF | TGTGCCAGCAGCTTAGCTTGGTCGGATCAAGAGACCCAGTACTTC
TRBJ2-7 | few | TRBV10-3 | 16 | . | CAISEGEGQGRIEQYF | TGTGCCATCAGTGAGGGTGAGGGGCAGGGGCGAATCGAGCAGTACTTC
TRBJ2-5 | few | TRBV29-1 | 11 | . | CSVPKGETQYF | TGCAGCGTTCCTAAGGGAGAGACCCAGTACTTC
TRBJ1-2 | few | TRBV20-1 | 14 | . | CSARVGRTQEGYTF | TGCAGTGCTAGAGTAGGACGGACACAGGAGGGCTACACCTTC
TRBJ2-5 | few | TRBV5-1 | 15 | . | CASSPAQGPGETQYF | TGCGCCAGCAGCCCGGCGCAGGGGCCAGGGGAGACCCAGTACTTC
TRBJ2-1 | . | TRBV4-2 | 15 | . | CASSLQRLGGNEQFF | TGTGCCAGCAGCCTCCAGAGGCTGGGGGGCAATGAGCAGTTCTTC
TRBJ2-6 | . | TRBV19 | 16 | . | CATHYSSGSGANVLTF | TGTGCCACTCACTATTCGAGCGGCTCTGGGGCCAACGTCCTGACTTTC
TRBJ2-7 | few | TRBV20-1 | 13 | TRBD2 | CSATAGGPSEQYF | TGCAGTGCTACGGCGGGAGGGCCGAGCGAGCAGTACTTC
TRBJ1-6 | . | TRBV11-2 | 16 | . | CASSLDRRQGNSPLHF | TGTGCCAGCAGCTTAGACCGGCGGCAGGGAAACTCACCCCTCCACTTT
TRBJ2-1 | . | TRBV5-1 | 16 | TRBD2 | CASSNSLAGALNEQFF | TGCGCCAGCAGCAATTCACTAGCGGGAGCCCTTAATGAGCAGTTCTTC
TRBJ2-5 | . | TRBV4-1 | 14 | TRBD1 | CASSQAGGDETQYF | TGCGCCAGCAGCCAGGCAGGGGGCGACGAGACCCAGTACTTC
TRBJ2-1 | few | TRBV28 | 13 | . | CASSLIEWNEQFF | TGTGCCAGCAGCTTAATTGAGTGGAATGAGCAGTTCTTC
TRBJ2-5 | . | TRBV5-5 | 13 | . | CASSFTGEETQYF | TGTGCCAGCAGCTTTACAGGAGAAGAGACCCAGTACTTC